The 6 T cell receptor beta chains reported below all come from one sample, sequenced in a study of shared clonotypes between healthy human individuals. TCRdb's table, derived via immunoSEQ multiplex PCR, lists solely in-frame clones and lacks some. The table has approximately 1,500,000 clones, 95% to 99% seen once. Source material: naive CD4+ T cells sorted from blood. Specified subset: CD45RA+ positively selected. The receptors originated from a man aged 25 to 40 in good health.

The genes are TRBV10-3 and TRBJ2-1; maybe TRBD2 (6 bases). With 3 bases removed from V and 8 bases from J, the gap between germline ends came to 20 bases. Germline V lookup: CDR1 ENHRY, CDR2 SYGVKD. The CDR3 length is 16 residues. CDR3 loop: CAISDPGGDRLDEQFF. In DNA form, the CDR3 reads TGTGCCATCAGTGACCCCGGGGGAGATAGGTTGGATGAGCAGTTCTTC.

The chain employs TRBV5-1 and TRBJ2-5; 7 bases map to TRBD1. The germline V gene encodes CDR1 SGHRS and CDR2 YFSETQ. The V and J ends lost 4 bases and 1 base, in that order; junction bases with no gene match: 7. The CDR3 totals 15 residues. CDR3 loop: CASSLGTAFQETQYF. The CDR3 region has the DNA TGCGCCAGCAGCCTCGGGACAGCCTTCCAAGAGACCCAGTACTTC.

The chain recombines TRBV29-1 with TRBJ2-1; no reliable D call. The CDR3 has 10 amino acids. Trimming removed 8 bases from V and 10 bases from J, with 12 bases in between. The germline V gene has CDR1 SQVTM and CDR2 ANQGSEA. CDR3 amino acids: CSTVTLEQFF. In nucleotides, the CDR3 is TGCAGCACCGTGACACTCGAGCAGTTCTTC.

Only a few counts were recorded for this clone. The gene calls are TRBV27 and TRBJ1-1, with unresolved D. The CDR3 contains 10 residues. Trimming stripped 9 bases from V and 3 bases from J, with 5 bases between. Germline assignment: CDR1 MNHEY and CDR2 SMNVEV (reference sequence). The CDR3 loop reads CARRDTEAFF. The CDR3 DNA sequence: TGTGCCAGAAGGGACACTGAAGCTTTCTTT.

The chain uses TRBV2 and TRBJ1-2; 7 bases line up with TRBD1. V was clipped by 0 bases and J by 8 bases; unmatched bases: 12. This CDR3 comprises 16 residues. Germline V lookup: CDR1 SNHLY, CDR2 FYNNEI. Here the CDR3 reads CASSEALTGSSIGYTF. The CDR3 nucleotides are TGTGCCAGCAGTGAAGCGTTGACAGGGTCCTCTATAGGCTACACCTTC.

This clone was observed a single time. The chain employs TRBV5-1 and TRBJ1-3, with D maybe TRBD1 (5 bases). Trimming took 4 bases from V and 1 from J, leaving 15 bases between them. Germline V gene data show CDR1 as SGHRS and CDR2 as YFSETQ. This CDR3 has 16 residues. The CDR3 DNA is TGCGCCAGCAGCCCGGCGGGGGTACGGTCTGGAAACACCATATATTTT. It codes for CASSPAGVRSGNTIYF.